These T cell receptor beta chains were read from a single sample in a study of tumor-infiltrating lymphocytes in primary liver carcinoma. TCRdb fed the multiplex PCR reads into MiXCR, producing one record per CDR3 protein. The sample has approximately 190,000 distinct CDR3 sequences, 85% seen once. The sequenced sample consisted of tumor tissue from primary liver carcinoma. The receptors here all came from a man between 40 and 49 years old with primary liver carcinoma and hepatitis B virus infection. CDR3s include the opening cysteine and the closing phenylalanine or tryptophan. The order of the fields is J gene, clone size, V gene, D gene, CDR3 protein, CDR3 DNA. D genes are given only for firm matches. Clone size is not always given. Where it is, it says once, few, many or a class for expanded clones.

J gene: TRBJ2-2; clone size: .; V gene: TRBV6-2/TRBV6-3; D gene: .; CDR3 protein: CVSTLQMTVELFF; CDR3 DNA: TGTGTTAGCACCTTACAGATGACCGTGGAGCTGTTTTTT
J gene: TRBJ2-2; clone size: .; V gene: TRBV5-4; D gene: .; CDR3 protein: CASCFTRSAGELFF; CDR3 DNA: TGTGCCAGCTGCTTTACCCGGTCCGCCGGGGAGTTGTTTTTT
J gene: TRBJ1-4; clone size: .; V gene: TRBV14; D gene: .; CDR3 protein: CASSQDFRGISNEKLFF; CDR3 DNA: TGTGCCAGCAGCCAAGATTTCCGGGGTATTTCAAATGAAAAACTGTTTTTC
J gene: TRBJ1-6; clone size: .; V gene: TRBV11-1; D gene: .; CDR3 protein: CASSPTPDSPLQF; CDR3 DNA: TGTGCCAGCAGCCCGACACCGGATTCACCCCTCCAGTTT
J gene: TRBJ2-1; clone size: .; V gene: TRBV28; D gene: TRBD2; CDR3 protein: CASSIGLAGVNEHFF; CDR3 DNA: TGTGCCAGCAGTATAGGGCTAGCGGGAGTCAATGAGCATTTCTTC
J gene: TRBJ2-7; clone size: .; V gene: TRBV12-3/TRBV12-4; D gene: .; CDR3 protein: CAISQSLEQYF; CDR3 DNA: TGTGCCATCAGTCAGTCTCTTGAGCAGTACTTC
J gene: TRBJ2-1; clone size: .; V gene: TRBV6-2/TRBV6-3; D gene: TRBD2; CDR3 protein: CVSIRRLLADNEQFF; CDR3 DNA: TGTGTCAGCATTCGACGACTACTAGCGGACAATGAGCAGTTCTTC
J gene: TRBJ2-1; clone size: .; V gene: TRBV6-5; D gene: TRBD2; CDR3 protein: CASMSSGKAYNEQFF; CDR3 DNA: TGTGCCAGCATGTCCAGCGGGAAAGCATACAATGAGCAGTTCTTC
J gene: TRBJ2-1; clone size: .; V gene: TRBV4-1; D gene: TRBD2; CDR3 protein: CASSQVLRGGSDQFF; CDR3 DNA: TGCGCCAGCAGCCAAGTCCTTCGGGGGGGCAGTGACCAGTTCTTC
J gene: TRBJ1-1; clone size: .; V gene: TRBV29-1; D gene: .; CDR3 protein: CSVSARRGMNAEAFF; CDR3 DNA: TGCAGCGTTTCCGCAAGGCGGGGCATGAACGCTGAAGCTTTCTTT
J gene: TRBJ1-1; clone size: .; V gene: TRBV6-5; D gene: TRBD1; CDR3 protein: CVGSRTGETEDFF; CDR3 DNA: TGTGTCGGCAGTAGGACAGGGGAAACAGAAGATTTCTTT
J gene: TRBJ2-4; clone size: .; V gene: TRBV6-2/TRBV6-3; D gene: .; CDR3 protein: CASSYGVSSGENIQFF; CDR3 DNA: TGTGCCAGCAGTTACGGTGTGAGTAGCGGAGAAAACATTCAATTCTTC
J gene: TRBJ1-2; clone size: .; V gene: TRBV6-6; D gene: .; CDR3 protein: CVSTLQSDSCGYTF; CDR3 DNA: TGTGTCAGCACCTTACAGTCGGACAGCTGTGGCTACACCTTC
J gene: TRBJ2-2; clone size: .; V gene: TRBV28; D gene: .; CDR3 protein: CVSSPGPLNTGKLFF; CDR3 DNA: TGTGTTAGCAGCCCGGGACCGTTGAACACCGGGAAGCTGTTTTTT
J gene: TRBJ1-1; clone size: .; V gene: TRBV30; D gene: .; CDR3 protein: CAWKGGNTVSFF; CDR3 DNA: TGTGCCTGGAAGGGCGGTAACACTGTATCTTTCTTC
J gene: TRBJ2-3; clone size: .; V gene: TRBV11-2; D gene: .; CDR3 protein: CASCLDQGETSTDKQYF; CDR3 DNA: TGTGCCAGCTGCTTAGATCAGGGGGAGACTAGCACGGATAAGCAGTATTTT
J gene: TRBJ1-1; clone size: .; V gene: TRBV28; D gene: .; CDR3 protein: CASTGRGIVAFF; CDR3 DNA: TGTGCCAGCACCGGACGGGGGATCGTAGCTTTCTTT
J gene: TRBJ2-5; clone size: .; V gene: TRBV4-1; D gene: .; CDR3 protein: CVSSQEDTETQYF; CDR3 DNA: TGCGTCAGCAGCCAAGAGGACACAGAGACCCAGTACTTC
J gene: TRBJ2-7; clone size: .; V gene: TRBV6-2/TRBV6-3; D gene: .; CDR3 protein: CASSYASIDYSYKQYF; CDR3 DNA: TGTGCCAGCAGTTACGCGAGTATCGACTATTCCTACAAGCAGTACTTC
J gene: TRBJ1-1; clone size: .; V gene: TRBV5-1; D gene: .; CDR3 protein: CASSTGAGDPTEVFF; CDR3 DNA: TGCGCCAGCAGCACCGGGGCGGGGGATCCCACTGAAGTTTTCTTT
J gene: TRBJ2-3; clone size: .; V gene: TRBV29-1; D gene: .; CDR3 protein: CRAWHADMQYF; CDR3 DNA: TGCAGGGCCTGGCATGCAGATATGCAGTATTTT
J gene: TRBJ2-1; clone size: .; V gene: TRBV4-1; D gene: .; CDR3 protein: CASSQEGTEGRKQFF; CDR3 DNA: TGCGCCAGTAGCCAAGAAGGGACCGAGGGCCGGAAGCAGTTCTTC
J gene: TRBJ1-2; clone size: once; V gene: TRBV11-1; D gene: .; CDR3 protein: CSSSLGPSNYTF; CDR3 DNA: TGTTCCAGCAGCTTAGGGCCGAGTAACTACACCTTC
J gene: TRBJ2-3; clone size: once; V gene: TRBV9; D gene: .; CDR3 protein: CASSIQQTDTQYF; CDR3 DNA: TGTGCCAGCAGCATACAGCAAACAGATACGCAGTATTTT
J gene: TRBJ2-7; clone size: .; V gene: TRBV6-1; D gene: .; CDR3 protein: CVSSEGAGGCNVYEQYF; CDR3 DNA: TGTGTCAGCAGTGAAGGGGCCGGCGGGTGTAACGTGTACGAGCAGTATTTC
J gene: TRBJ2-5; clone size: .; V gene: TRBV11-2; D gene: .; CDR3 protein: CASSPSSVQGTGWETQYF; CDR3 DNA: TGTGCCAGCAGCCCTAGCTCAGTCCAGGGTACTGGGTGGGAGACCCAGTATTTC
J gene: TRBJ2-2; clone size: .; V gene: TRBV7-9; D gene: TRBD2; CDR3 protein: CASSSPRLARVPWELFF; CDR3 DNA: TGTGCCAGCAGCTCACCCAGACTAGCGCGAGTGCCCTGGGAGCTGTTTTTT
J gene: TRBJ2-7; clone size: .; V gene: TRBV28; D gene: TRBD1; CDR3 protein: CASTPSDRVFHEQYF; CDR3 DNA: TGTGCCAGTACGCCATCGGACAGGGTCTTCCACGAGCAGTACTTC
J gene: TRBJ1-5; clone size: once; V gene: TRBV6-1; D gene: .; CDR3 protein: CASNEAHHQPQHF; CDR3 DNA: TGTGCCAGCAATGAGGCCCATCATCAGCCCCAACATTTT
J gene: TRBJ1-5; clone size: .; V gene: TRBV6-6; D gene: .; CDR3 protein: CASSTHLDNRFNQPQHF; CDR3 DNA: TGTGCCAGCAGCACCCACCTGGACAATCGCTTCAATCAGCCCCAGCATTTT
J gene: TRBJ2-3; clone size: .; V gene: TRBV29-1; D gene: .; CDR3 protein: CSVSGISGREDTQYF; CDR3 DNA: TGCAGCGTCTCCGGGATTAGCGGTCGGGAAGATACGCAGTATTTT
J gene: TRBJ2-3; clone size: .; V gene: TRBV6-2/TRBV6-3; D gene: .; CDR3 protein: CTSREVSTDTQYF; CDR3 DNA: TGTACCAGCAGGGAGGTTAGCACAGATACTCAGTATTTT
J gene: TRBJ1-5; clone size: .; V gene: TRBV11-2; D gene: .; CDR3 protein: CVSSSQDPNQPRHF; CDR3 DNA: TGTGTCAGCAGCTCCCAGGACCCTAATCAGCCCCGGCATTTT
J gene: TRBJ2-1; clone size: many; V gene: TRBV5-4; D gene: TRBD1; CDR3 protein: CASSLGDSNEQFF; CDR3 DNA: TGTGCCAGCAGCTTAGGGGACAGCAATGAGCAGTTCTTC
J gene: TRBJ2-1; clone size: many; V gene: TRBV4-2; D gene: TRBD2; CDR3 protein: CASSQGGGSGNEQFF; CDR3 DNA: TGTGCCAGCAGCCAAGGAGGCGGGAGTGGCAATGAGCAGTTCTTC
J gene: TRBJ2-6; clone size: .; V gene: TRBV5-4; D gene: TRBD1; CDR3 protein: CTSSQGQGASGANVLTF; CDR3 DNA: TGTACCAGCAGTCAAGGACAGGGGGCATCTGGGGCTAACGTCCTGACTTTC
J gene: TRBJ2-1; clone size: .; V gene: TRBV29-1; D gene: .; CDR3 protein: CSVETDASLNAQFF; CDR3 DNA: TGCAGCGTTGAAACGGACGCTAGTTTGAATGCGCAGTTCTTC
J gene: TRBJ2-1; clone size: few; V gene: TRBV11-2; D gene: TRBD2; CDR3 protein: CASCQTSGSNNEQLF; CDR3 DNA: TGTGCTAGCTGCCAGACTAGCGGGAGCAACAATGAGCAGTTGTTC
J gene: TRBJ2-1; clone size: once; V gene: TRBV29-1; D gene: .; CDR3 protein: CSAVRGINDQFF; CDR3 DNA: TGCAGCGCGGTGAGGGGGATCAATGATCAGTTCTTC
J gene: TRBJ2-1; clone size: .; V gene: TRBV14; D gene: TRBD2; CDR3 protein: CANSAVAGWVNNERLF; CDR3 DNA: TGTGCCAACAGTGCCGTAGCGGGATGGGTAAACAATGAGCGGCTCTTC
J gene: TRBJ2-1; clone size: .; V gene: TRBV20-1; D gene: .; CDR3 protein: CSVRAPRRGNEQFF; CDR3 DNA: TGCAGTGTTAGAGCCCCCAGACGAGGCAATGAGCAGTTCTTC
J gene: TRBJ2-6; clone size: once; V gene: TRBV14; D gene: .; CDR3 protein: CASSQERPGVHPGANVMTF; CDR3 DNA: TGTGCCAGCAGCCAAGAACGGCCAGGGGTTCATCCTGGAGCCAACGTCATGACTTTC
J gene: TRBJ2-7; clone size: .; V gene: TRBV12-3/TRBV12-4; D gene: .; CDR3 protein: CVSNPSGPTYEQYF; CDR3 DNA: TGTGTCAGCAACCCCTCAGGACCGACCTACGAGCAGTACTTC
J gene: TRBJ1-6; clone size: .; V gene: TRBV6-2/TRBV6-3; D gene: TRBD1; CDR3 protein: CASIYLGTVDSPLHF; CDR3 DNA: TGTGCCAGTATTTACCTCGGGACAGTTGACTCACCCCTCCACTTT
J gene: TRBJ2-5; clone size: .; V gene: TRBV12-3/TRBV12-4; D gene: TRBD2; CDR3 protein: CASIRGTSGIHETQYF; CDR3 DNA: TGTGCCAGCATACGAGGGACTAGCGGAATCCATGAGACCCAGTACTTC
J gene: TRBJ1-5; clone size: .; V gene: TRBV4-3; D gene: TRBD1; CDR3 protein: CASSLSRGQPQHF; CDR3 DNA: TGTGCCAGCAGCCTGTCCAGGGGGCAGCCCCAGCATTTT
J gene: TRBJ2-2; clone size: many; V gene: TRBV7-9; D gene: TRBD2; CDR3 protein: CASRGLAGAAGELFF; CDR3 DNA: TGTGCCAGCAGGGGACTAGCGGGAGCGGCGGGGGAGCTGTTTTTT
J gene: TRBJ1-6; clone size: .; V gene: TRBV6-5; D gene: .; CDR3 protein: CASSPEPNSPLHF; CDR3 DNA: TGCGCCAGCAGCCCTGAGCCGAATTCACCCCTCCACTTT
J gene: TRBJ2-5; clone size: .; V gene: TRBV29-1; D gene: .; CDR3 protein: CSVWGEQETHYF; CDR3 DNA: TGCAGCGTTTGGGGGGAGCAAGAGACTCATTATTTC